This entry lists 25 T cell receptor beta chains sequenced from one sample in a study of Ad26.COV2.S vaccination and SARS-CoV-2 variants. The treatment: around 19 received Ad26.COV2.S at low or high dose, single or two shots; about 5 received placebo; per-sample allocation not given. The samples date from day 63 after the first vaccine or placebo injection. The data were produced by immunoSEQ multiplex PCR, yet TCRdb's version contains in-frame clones alone and is incomplete. The table records 350,000 to 500,000 clones, roughly 90% of them present only once. The material was peripheral blood, obtained in a trial of Ad26.COV2.S vaccine versus placebo. The receptors here all came from a person between 18 and 59 years old who received the Ad26.COV2.S COVID-19 vaccine or a placebo.

This rearrangement joins TRBV7-3 to TRBJ1-1; D unclear. With 0 bases removed from V and 3 bases from J, the gap between germline ends came to 11 bases. The CDR3 spans 15 residues. From germline, CDR1 is SGHTA and CDR2 FQGTGA. The CDR3 coding sequence is TGTGCCAGCAGCTTAACAGAGGGTCTTGACACTGAAGCTTTCTTT. Protein sequence: CASSLTEGLDTEAFF.

This rearrangement joins TRBV11-3 to TRBJ2-1; D remains unclear. Germline V gene data show CDR1 as SGHNT and CDR2 as YENEEA. The CDR3 spans 13 residues. The ends were cut back, 2 bases at V and 7 bases at J, with 9 bases in the middle. The CDR3 is CASSLNIRNEQFF. CDR3 in DNA: TGTGCCAGCAGCTTAAATATCCGAAATGAGCAGTTCTTC. Drawing the rest from reference TRBV11-3 and TRBJ2-1, the complete variable domain is EAGVVQSPRYKIIEKKQPVAFWCNPISGHNTLYWYLQNLGQGPELLIRYENEEAVDDSQLPKDRFSAERLKGVDSTLKIQPAELGDSAVYLCASSLNIRNEQFFGPGTRLTVL.

The genes are TRBV6-5 and TRBJ1-1; TRBD1 is a possible D gene (5 bases). The CDR3 has 11 amino acids. Deletions cut 2 bases from V and 9 bases from J, with 7 bases between. CDR1 MNHEY and CDR2 SVGAGI come from the germline V gene. The CDR3 DNA reads as TGTGCCAGCAGTTACGCAGGGAAAGCTTTCTTT. This codes for CASSYAGKAFF.

This clone has just a few counts. V and J are TRBV10-1 and TRBJ1-1; D is uncertain. The V end was cut by 4 bases, the J end by 4 bases, with 10 bases between. CDR1 WNHNN and CDR2 SYGVQD come from the germline V gene (reference sequence). CDR3 length equals 13 residues. In DNA, the CDR3 is TGCGCCAGCAGTGTAGGTGGCGCCACTGAAGCTTTCTTT. Translated: CASSVGGATEAFF.

This chain uses TRBV7-2 with TRBJ1-2; TRBD1 might be the D (6 bases). CDR1 and CDR2 from the germline V gene are SGHTA and FQGNSA. Trimming stripped 6 bases from V and 4 bases from J, with 15 bases between. The CDR3 totals 14 residues. DNA for the CDR3: TGTGCCAGCAGGGACCTCGGGGGCGCCTATGGCTACACCTTC. Encoded protein: CASRDLGGAYGYTF.

V usage is TRBV5-1 and J usage is TRBJ2-2, with 13 bases lining up with TRBD2. This CDR3 is 16 amino acids long. Germline lookup yields CDR1 SGHRS and CDR2 YFSETQ. Trimming cost V 1 base and J 6 bases; bases outside gene matches: 3. The CDR3 nucleotides read TGCGCCAGCAGCTTGACCACTAGCGGGGGGGCCGGGGAGCTGTTTTTT. Translating gives CASSLTTSGGAGELFF. Drawing the rest from reference TRBV5-1 and TRBJ2-2, the complete variable domain is KAGVTQTPRYLIKTRGQQVTLSCSPISGHRSVSWYQQTPGQGLQFLFEYFSETQRNKGNFPGRFSGRQFSNSRSEMNVSTLELGDSALYLCASSLTTSGGAGELFFGEGSRLTVL.

The genes are TRBV5-1 and TRBJ2-3; TRBD2 matches 9 bases. Looked up from germline, CDR1 is SGHRS and CDR2 is YFSETQ. J was trimmed by 5 bases and V by 0 bases; bases with no gene match: 4. CDR3 length equals 15 residues. The CDR3 loop is CASSLAAGGGDTQYF. The CDR3 nucleotides read TGCGCCAGCAGCTTGGCAGCGGGGGGAGGAGATACGCAGTATTTT.

This clone was counted once. This chain uses TRBV7-2 with TRBJ2-5, with a weak D call TRBD1 (5 bases). The CDR3 runs 14 residues. V was clipped by 5 bases and J by 3 bases, with 13 bases between them. The V gene's germline CDR1 is SGHTA and CDR2 FQGNSA. CDR3 sequence (DNA): TGTGCCAGCAGCCAGGGCAGGAGAGAAGAGACCCAGTACTTC. Translating it yields CASSQGRREETQYF.

This chain connects TRBV10-2 to TRBJ1-6; possible D gene TRBD1, 5 bases. Germline V gene lookup returns CDR1 WSHSY and CDR2 SAAADI. Trimming left V 8 bases short and J 7 bases short, with 12 bases between. The CDR3 runs 13 residues. This CDR3 is CASRGRENSPLHF. The CDR3 DNA reads TGCGCCAGCCGCGGCAGGGAAAATTCACCCCTCCACTTT.

The count of this clone is one. The chain links TRBV20-1 to TRBJ1-1; D gene ambiguous. The CDR3 length is 11 residues. CDR1 DFQATT and CDR2 SNEGSKA come from the germline V gene (reference sequence). The V gene lost 7 bases and the J gene lost 3 bases, with 9 bases spanning the gap. The CDR3 sequence: CSGAVDTEAFF. The CDR3 DNA reads as TGCAGTGGAGCCGTAGACACTGAAGCTTTCTTT.

The CDR3: CASRDAPKNTEAFF. The CDR3 DNA reads TGCGCCAGCAGAGATGCCCCGAAGAACACTGAAGCTTTCTTT. J is TRBJ1-1 and V is TRBV23-1; D is undetermined. TRBV23-1 is recorded as an ORF, its role being uncertain. There are 14 residues in the CDR3. V lost 6 bases and J lost 1, with 12 bases in between.

The chain recombines TRBV6-5 with TRBJ1-2; a possible D gene is TRBD1 (5 bases). Germline CDR1 and CDR2: MNHEY and SVGAGI. V was shortened by 0 bases and J by 7 bases, with 15 bases between the two germline ends. This CDR3 has 15 amino acids. The CDR3 nucleotides read TGTGCCAGCAGTTACTCGGGCAGGGAGACTGCTGGCTACACCTTC. Amino acid sequence: CASSYSGRETAGYTF.

In its sample, this clone was seen a few times. The chain carries TRBV24-1 and TRBJ1-1; D remains ambiguous. V shed 3 bases and J shed 3 bases, with 4 bases lying between them. In germline, CDR1 is KGHDR, CDR2 SFDVKD. The CDR3 consists of 12 residues. The CDR3, as DNA: TGTGCCACCAGTGATGGAGACACTGAAGCTTTCTTT. Its protein is CATSDGDTEAFF.

CDR3 sequence reads: CASSLDRSSGNTIYF. Here the CDR3 DNA reads TGTGCCAGCAGTTTAGACAGGAGCTCTGGAAACACCATATATTTT. This sequence joins TRBV2 and TRBJ1-3; D may be TRBD1 (6 bases). V was shortened by 5 bases and J by 0 bases, with 11 bases between the two germline ends. The CDR3 covers 15 residues. CDR1 SNHLY and CDR2 FYNNEI come from the germline V gene.

This chain links TRBV7-2 with TRBJ1-1, with D uncertain. There are 13 residues in the CDR3. The V end lost 2 bases, the J end lost 4 bases, and 8 bases lay between the germline ends. The V gene's germline CDR1 is SGHTA and CDR2 FQGNSA. The CDR3 DNA follows: TGTGCCAGCAGCTTAATTTCGAGCACTGAAGCTTTCTTT. As protein: CASSLISSTEAFF.

Here the CDR3 reads CASSWTGTGPSTGELFF. The CDR3 nucleotides are TGTGCCAGCAGCTGGACCGGGACAGGACCGAGCACCGGGGAGCTGTTTTTT. The chain employs TRBV7-3 and TRBJ2-2, with 8 bases matching TRBD1. Germline trimming cut 4 bases from V and 4 bases from J; bases unmatched to any gene: 11. CDR3 length: 17 residues. Germline V lookup: CDR1 SGHTA, CDR2 FQGTGA.

This sequence joins TRBV10-3 and TRBJ2-2; no reliable D call. Per germline, CDR1 ENHRY and CDR2 SYGVKD. V was trimmed by 7 bases and J by 2 bases, leaving 8 bases between them. The CDR3 has 13 amino acids. CDR3 DNA sequence: TGTGCCATCACGCGTCTAAACACCGGGGAGCTGTTTTTT. It translates to CAITRLNTGELFF.

The J gene is TRBJ2-3, the V gene TRBV7-6; D is unclear. The CDR3 consists of 15 residues. V shed 0 bases and J shed 5 bases, with 12 bases lying between them. Germline CDR1 is SGHVS and CDR2 is FNYEAQ. The CDR3 region has the DNA TGTGCCAGCAGCTTAGCCTCGGCGCCTTTAGATACGCAGTATTTT. Its protein is CASSLASAPLDTQYF.

This rearrangement joins TRBV14 to TRBJ2-3; no reliable D call. V was clipped by 0 bases and J by 0 bases, with 4 bases between them. The germline CDR1 and CDR2 sequences are SGHDN and FVKESK. This CDR3 comprises 14 residues. The CDR3 DNA reads TGTGCCAGCAGCCAAGACGTCAGCACAGATACGCAGTATTTT. Translating it yields CASSQDVSTDTQYF. Drawing the rest from reference TRBV14 and TRBJ2-3, the complete variable domain is EAGVTQFPSHSVIEKGQTVTLRCDPISGHDNLYWYRRVMGKEIKFLLHFVKESKQDESGMPNNRFLAERTGGTYSTLKVQPAELEDSGVYFCASSQDVSTDTQYFGPGTRLTVL.

The rearrangement links TRBV12-3 or TRBV12-4 to TRBJ1-1, with D unclear. The CDR3 is made up of 13 amino acids. V lost 7 bases and J 2 bases, leaving 11 bases between the germline ends. The CDR3 loop reads CASTLESNTEAFF. The CDR3, as DNA: TGTGCCAGCACCCTCGAATCCAACACTGAAGCTTTCTTT.

This chain joins TRBV14 and TRBJ2-1; no reliable D call. From germline, CDR1 is SGHDN and CDR2 FVKESK. This CDR3 is 12 amino acids long. With 4 bases removed from V and 9 bases from J, the gap between germline ends came to 10 bases. This CDR3 reads CASSPLVGEQFF. CDR3 in DNA: TGTGCCAGCAGCCCCCTCGTAGGTGAGCAGTTCTTC.

A few counts support this clone. The rearrangement joins TRBV5-6 to TRBJ2-7, with 9 bases that match TRBD1. The CDR3 extends over 17 amino acids. Looked up from germline, CDR1 is SGHDT and CDR2 is YYEEEE. The junction had 12 bases not matched to a gene; V was cut back by 1 base and J by 4 bases. The CDR3 nucleotides are TGTGCCAGCAGCTTGCCAAGCGGGACAGGGAGTTCGTACGAGCAGTACTTC. This sequence encodes CASSLPSGTGSSYEQYF.

The chain links TRBV24-1 to TRBJ2-1; TRBD2 agrees at 9 bases. CDR3 length: 19 residues. The V gene end was trimmed by 9 bases and the J gene end by 0 bases; junction bases not matched to a gene: 17. CDR1 is KGHDR, CDR2 SFDVKD, per germline. CDR3 DNA: TGTGCCACCGGAGGTGAGACAGGAGCGGGGGGCCCCTCCTACAATGAGCAGTTCTTC. This translates into CATGGETGAGGPSYNEQFF.

The CDR3 protein is CAGGATINQPQHF. The CDR3 DNA is TGTGCGGGGGGGGCGACAATCAATCAGCCCCAGCATTTT. The chain joins TRBV19 to TRBJ1-5; possible D gene TRBD1, 6 bases. Germline CDR1 and CDR2: LNHDA and SQIVND (reference sequence). The CDR3 extends over 13 amino acids.

This clone was found a few times. The chain couples TRBV30 to TRBJ1-1; D is uncertain. This CDR3 has 14 amino acids. V lost 0 bases, J lost 1 base, and 9 bases lay in between. CDR1 is GTSNPN, CDR2 SVGIG, per germline (reference sequence). The CDR3 reads CAWSVTRWNTEAFF. CDR3 DNA: TGTGCCTGGAGTGTAACCCGGTGGAACACTGAAGCTTTCTTT. Full variable domain (rest looked up from reference TRBV30 and TRBJ1-1): SQTIHQWPATLVQPVGSPLSLECTVEGTSNPNLYWYRQAAGRGLQLLFYSVGIGQISSEVPQNLSASRPQDRQFILSSKKLLLSDSGFYLCAWSVTRWNTEAFFGQGTRLTVV.